Following are 29 T cell receptor beta chains from one sample sequenced in a study of glioma-infiltrating T cells. Using RNA template, CDR3s of TCR alpha and beta were amplified with iRepertoire arm-PCR. One entry per CDR3 protein results from TCRdb running MiXCR on the multiplex PCR reads. The table records about 140,000 distinct CDR3 sequences, about 39% of them present only once. The sequencing input was glioma tissue, nonneoplastic brain tissue, or PBMCs (not recorded which). These receptor sequences come from a human donor with low-grade glioma or glioblastoma, undergoing nonglioma brain surgery, or in good health (not recorded which).

The V call is TRBV7-2, the J call TRBJ1-1, with 8 positions matching TRBD1. V dropped 5 bases and J dropped 11; count of bases not matched to a gene: 10. The CDR3 is made up of 13 amino acids. Germline CDR1 reads SGHTA; CDR2 reads FQGNSA. The CDR3 region has the DNA TGTGCCAGCAGCCCAGGACAGGGTTTGGAGGCTTTCTTT. Translating gives CASSPGQGLEAFF.

Only a few counts were recorded for this clonotype. V gene TRBV6-1 combines with J gene TRBJ2-5, with 14 bases aligning to TRBD2. The length of the CDR3 is 16 residues. Per the germline V gene, CDR1 is MNHNS and CDR2 is SASEGT. J was trimmed by 1 base and V by 5 bases; bases with no gene match: 3. The CDR3 loop is CASSKGLAGVQETQYF. As DNA, the CDR3 is TGTGCCAGCAGTAAGGGACTAGCGGGAGTCCAAGAGACCCAGTACTTC.

The gene calls are TRBV18 and TRBJ1-1; D possibly corresponds to TRBD1 (6 bases). This CDR3 has 13 amino acids. CDR1 KGHSH and CDR2 LQKENI come from the germline V gene. The V gene lost 4 bases and the J gene lost 6 bases, with 12 bases spanning the gap. For the CDR3, the DNA is TGTGCCAGCTCACGACAGGAAACCCCTGAAGCTTTCTTT. Translated: CASSRQETPEAFF. The full variable domain, with the rest looked up from reference TRBV18 and TRBJ1-1, is NAGVMQNPRHLVRRRGQEARLRCSPMKGHSHVYWYRQLPEEGLKFMVYLQKENIIDESGMPKERFSAEFPKEGPSILRIQQVVRGDSAAYFCASSRQETPEAFFGQGTRLTVV.

There are a few counts of this clonotype. CDR3 bases: TGTGCCAGCAGCGCCACAAATAGCAATCAGCCCCAGCATTTT. It specifies CASSATNSNQPQHF. The J gene is TRBJ1-5, the V gene TRBV7-2; D ambiguous. The germline gives CDR1 SGHTA, CDR2 FQGNSA. The CDR3 has 14 amino acids. Deletions cut 5 bases from V and 0 bases from J, with 8 bases between.

This chain joins TRBV20-1 and TRBJ1-1, with D possibly TRBD1 on 6 matching bases. The CDR3 covers 14 residues. V lost 3 bases and J lost 0, with 11 bases in between. Germline values: CDR1 DFQATT, CDR2 SNEGSKA (reference sequence). CDR3 sequence (DNA): TGCAGTGCTAGGTTGACAGGCATGAACACTGAAGCTTTCTTT. Translating gives CSARLTGMNTEAFF.

The chain combines TRBV4-2 with TRBJ2-3; D gene uncertain. Per the germline V gene, CDR1 is LGHNA and CDR2 is YNFKEQ. Trimming took 1 base from V and 7 from J, leaving 15 bases between them. The CDR3 totals 15 residues. The CDR3 region is CASSQAPTGENTQYF. DNA of the CDR3: TGTGCCAGCAGCCAAGCGCCTACTGGGGAAAATACGCAGTATTTT.

A note on this clonotype: No conserved phenylalanine or tryptophan ends this CDR3, so it is likely a read error. V gene TRBV28 combines with J gene TRBJ2-5; 11 nucleotides line up with TRBD2. This CDR3 has 11 residues. Germline V gene data show CDR1 as MDHEN and CDR2 as SYDVKM. CDR3 nucleotides: TGTGCGATAGCGGGAGGGGAGACCCAGTACCTC. Encoded protein: CAIAGGETQYL.

Note on this clonotype: At one end the junction does not follow the germline gene, possibly because of a read error. The CDR3 DNA reads TGTGCCAGCAGTCCCGGACTAGCGGAGGGGGTCTTC. This sequence encodes CASSPGLAEGVF. The genes are TRBV2 and TRBJ2-1, with 10 bases aligning to TRBD2. This CDR3 spans 12 amino acids. Germline CDR1 reads SNHLY; CDR2 reads FYNNEI. Looking up the rest from reference TRBV2 and TRBJ2-1 gives the full variable domain: EPEVTQTPSHQVTQMGQEVILRCVPISNHLYFYWYRQILGQKVEFLVSFYNNEISEKSEIFDDQFSVERPDGSNFTLKIRSTKLEDSAMYFCASSPGLAEGVFGPGTRLTVL.

The rearrangement links TRBV6-2 or TRBV6-3 to TRBJ1-5; 11 bases line up with TRBD1. This CDR3 has 14 residues. Germline CDR1 and CDR2: MNHEY and SVGEGT. V shed 5 bases and J 7 bases; nucleotides not matched to a gene: 4. The CDR3 region is CASSLGTGGQPQHF. In nucleotides, the CDR3 is TGTGCCAGCAGTCTCGGGACAGGGGGACAGCCCCAGCATTTT.

V gene TRBV20-1 combines with J gene TRBJ2-7, with D uncertain. The germline gives CDR1 DFQATT, CDR2 SNEGSKA (reference sequence). V gave up 6 bases and J gave up 2 bases, with 14 bases separating them. CDR3 length: 13 residues. The CDR3 DNA reads as TGCAGTGCGGCTGGACGGAATACCTACGAGCAGTACTTC. It translates to CSAAGRNTYEQYF.

The rearrangement uses TRBV6-1 and TRBJ2-1, with D possibly being TRBD1 (5 bases). Per germline, CDR1 MNHNS and CDR2 SASEGT. Trimming removed 6 bases from V and 5 bases from J, with 17 bases in between. This CDR3 spans 15 amino acids. The CDR3 DNA reads as TGTGCCAGCAGCACCCAAGGCCGACAGCACAATGAGCAGTTCTTC. This sequence encodes CASSTQGRQHNEQFF.

This clonotype was seen more than once but under ten times. The rearrangement links TRBV29-1 to TRBJ1-2, with D unresolved. Germline V CDR1 and CDR2: SQVTM, ANQGSEA. This CDR3 comprises 11 residues. Between the trimmed V and J ends, which lost 1 base and 8 bases, there was a span of 8 bases. This CDR3 reads CSVEGRGGYTF. In DNA, the CDR3 is TGCAGCGTTGAAGGCCGTGGGGGCTACACCTTC.

This clonotype was seen more than once but under ten times. The V gene is TRBV6-1, the J gene TRBJ2-3; D is undetermined. Germline assignment: CDR1 MNHNS and CDR2 SASEGT. The V end lost 6 bases, the J end lost 5 bases, and 12 bases lay between the germline ends. CDR3 length: 13 residues. The CDR3 spells CASSYSSLDTQYF. As DNA, the CDR3 is TGTGCCAGCAGCTATAGTTCATTAGATACGCAGTATTTT.

The V and J genes are TRBV6-2 or TRBV6-3 and TRBJ1-1, with D perhaps TRBD1 (5 bases). The CDR3 runs to 14 residues. Germline values: CDR1 MNHEY, CDR2 SVGEGT. With 8 bases removed from V and 1 base from J, the gap between germline ends came to 14 bases. The CDR3 nucleotides read TGTGCCAGCGTACGGAGGGGAGGGAACACTGAAGCTTTCTTT. It is translated as CASVRRGGNTEAFF.

J is TRBJ2-5 and V is TRBV20-1; possibly TRBD2 for D (7 bases). Trimming cost V 6 bases and J 4 bases, with 15 bases left between them. Germline CDR1 DFQATT, CDR2 SNEGSKA (reference sequence). This CDR3 comprises 13 residues. This CDR3 is CSAEGGAGETQYF. As DNA, the CDR3 is TGCAGTGCAGAGGGGGGGGCGGGAGAGACCCAGTACTTC.

This clonotype is a singleton in its sample. The chain employs TRBV27 and TRBJ1-6; no clear D. Trimming took off 3 bases at V and 1 base at J, with 16 bases between the two ends. The CDR3 length is 18 residues. In germline, CDR1 is MNHEY, CDR2 SMNVEV (reference sequence). In DNA form, the CDR3 reads TGTGCCAGCAGTTTCATGCTCGGCGGGAGATCCTATAATTCACCCCTCCACTTT. Translated, it gives CASSFMLGGRSYNSPLHF.

The rearrangement links TRBV15 to TRBJ2-5; 11 bases agree with TRBD2. CDR3 length equals 16 residues. Germline CDR1 reads LNHNV; CDR2 reads YYDKDF (reference sequence). The trim removed 5 bases at V and 1 base at J, leaving 6 bases unmatched. CDR3 in amino acids: CATSPGLAGLQETQYF. The CDR3 coding sequence is TGTGCCACCAGCCCCGGACTAGCGGGCCTCCAAGAGACCCAGTACTTC.

Concerning this clonotype itself: Given a much more abundant clone one base away, this may be a read error. This rearrangement joins TRBV27 to TRBJ2-7; 12 nucleotides agree with TRBD1. The CDR3 has 17 amino acids. The ends lost 3 bases at V and 4 bases at J; junction bases unmatched: 10. The germline gives CDR1 MNHEY, CDR2 SMNVEV (reference sequence). The CDR3 DNA is TGTGCCAGCAGTTTTCCGGGGACAGGGGGCGCGGAATACGAGCAGTACTTC. Amino acids: CASSFPGTGGAEYEQYF.

Turning to this clonotype: Possible read error: a much larger clone is one base away. J is TRBJ2-1 and V is TRBV20-1, with TRBD2 matching 7 bases. This CDR3 is 14 amino acids long. Germline V gene sequence: CDR1 DFQATT, CDR2 SNEGSKA (reference sequence). The DNA for the CDR3 is TGCAGTGCTAGTTGGCTAGCGGAAAACAATGAGCAGTCCTTC. It is translated as CSASWLAENNEQSF.

This clonotype was observed a handful of times. The J gene is TRBJ2-1, the V gene TRBV25-1; TRBD1 aligns across 7 bases. The J segment lost 7 bases and the V segment lost 1 base, leaving 4 bases of the junction unmatched. This CDR3 has 14 residues. Germline V gene data show CDR1 as MGHDK and CDR2 as SYGVNS. Written as DNA, the CDR3 is TGTGCCAGCAGTGAATTGCAGGGGGTGAATGAGCAGTTCTTC. Translation gives CASSELQGVNEQFF. The full variable domain, in which reference TRBV25-1 and TRBJ2-1 provide the parts outside the CDR3, is EADIYQTPRYLVIGTGKKITLECSQTMGHDKMYWYQQDPGMELHLIHYSYGVNSTEKGDLSSESTVSRIRTEHFPLTLESARPSHTSQYLCASSELQGVNEQFFGPGTRLTVL.

This clonotype was seen at least ten times. CDR3 sequence reads: CASSQGAAPEVYEQFF. CDR3 nucleotides: TGCGCCAGCAGCCAAGGGGCGGCACCCGAGGTCTATGAGCAGTTCTTC. This chain connects TRBV4-3 to TRBJ2-1, with no clear D. Between the trimmed V and J ends, which lost 1 base and 8 bases, there was a span of 18 bases. The CDR3 consists of 16 residues. Germline values: CDR1 LGHNA, CDR2 YSLEER.

This chain uses TRBV3-1 with TRBJ2-3; D possibly corresponds to TRBD2 (5 bases). Germline CDR1 is LGHDT and CDR2 is YNNKEL (reference sequence). The CDR3 is made up of 17 amino acids. The ends were cut back, 0 bases at V and 4 bases at J, with 17 bases in the middle. As DNA, the CDR3 is TGTGCCAGCAGCCAAGATTTACGGGATGGCCCCGCAGATACGCAGTATTTT. Translating it yields CASSQDLRDGPADTQYF.

The chain combines TRBV20-1 with TRBJ1-6; no clear D. CDR1 is DFQATT, CDR2 SNEGSKA, per germline (reference sequence). V was shortened by 3 bases and J by 8 bases, with 14 bases between the two germline ends. There are 14 residues in the CDR3. The CDR3 region is CSASYGVTDSPLHF. For the CDR3, the DNA is TGCAGTGCTAGCTATGGGGTCACAGATTCACCCCTCCACTTT.

V gene TRBV4-3 combines with J gene TRBJ1-2, with 10 bases fitting TRBD1. V trimming: 4 bases; J trimming: 4 bases; junction bases outside the gene matches: 12. In germline, CDR1 is LGHNA, CDR2 YSLEER. The length of the CDR3 is 17 residues. The CDR3 sequence: CASSRQTGQGEIYGYTF. The CDR3 DNA reads as TGCGCCAGCAGCCGCCAAACCGGACAGGGGGAGATCTATGGCTACACCTTC.

The sample holds one count of this clonotype. V gene TRBV7-2 combines with J gene TRBJ2-1, with a tentative D call TRBD2 (6 bases). CDR3 length equals 17 residues. The germline CDR1 and CDR2 sequences are SGHTA and FQGNSA. The V gene lost 2 bases and the J gene lost 8 bases, with 22 bases spanning the gap. This chain's CDR3 is CASSLSDIVGGGDEQFF. CDR3 sequence (DNA): TGTGCCAGCAGCTTAAGCGATATCGTGGGGGGTGGCGATGAGCAGTTCTTC.

The table lists this clonotype with a few counts. The chain combines TRBV7-2 with TRBJ2-3; D may be TRBD2 (5 bases). Germline V lookup: CDR1 SGHTA, CDR2 FQGNSA. This CDR3 is built from 15 residues. V dropped 1 base and J dropped 0 bases, with 8 bases sitting between them. CDR3 in amino acids: CASSLVEGSTDTQYF. The CDR3 coding sequence is TGTGCCAGCAGCTTAGTTGAGGGAAGCACAGATACGCAGTATTTT.

This clonotype was seen more than once but under ten times. The chain recombines TRBV27 with TRBJ1-6; the D gene is possibly TRBD1 (5 bases). CDR3 size: 14 residues. With 3 bases removed from V and 6 bases from J, the gap between germline ends came to 9 bases. Germline V gene lookup returns CDR1 MNHEY and CDR2 SMNVEV (reference sequence). CDR3 protein: CASSFAGTNSPLHF. CDR3 DNA: TGTGCCAGCAGTTTTGCAGGGACTAATTCACCCCTCCACTTT.

The chain recombines TRBV10-3 with TRBJ2-3; 14 bases are a match to TRBD2. CDR1 and CDR2 from the germline V gene are ENHRY and SYGVKD. This CDR3 has 16 residues. Trimming at V came to 7 bases and at J to 0 bases, leaving 3 bases not matched to a gene. This chain's CDR3 is CAITGTSGGSTDTQYF. In DNA, the CDR3 is TGTGCCATCACTGGGACTAGCGGGGGAAGCACAGATACGCAGTATTTT.

The table lists this clonotype with a few counts. The chain couples TRBV6-1 to TRBJ1-5, with D perhaps matching TRBD1 (6 bases). V lost 7 bases to trimming and J lost 3 bases, with 13 bases between them. Germline V lookup: CDR1 MNHNS, CDR2 SASEGT. The CDR3 is 14 residues long. CDR3 sequence (DNA): TGTGCCAGCATAACAGGGCAGACCAATCAGCCCCAGCATTTT. This encodes CASITGQTNQPQHF.